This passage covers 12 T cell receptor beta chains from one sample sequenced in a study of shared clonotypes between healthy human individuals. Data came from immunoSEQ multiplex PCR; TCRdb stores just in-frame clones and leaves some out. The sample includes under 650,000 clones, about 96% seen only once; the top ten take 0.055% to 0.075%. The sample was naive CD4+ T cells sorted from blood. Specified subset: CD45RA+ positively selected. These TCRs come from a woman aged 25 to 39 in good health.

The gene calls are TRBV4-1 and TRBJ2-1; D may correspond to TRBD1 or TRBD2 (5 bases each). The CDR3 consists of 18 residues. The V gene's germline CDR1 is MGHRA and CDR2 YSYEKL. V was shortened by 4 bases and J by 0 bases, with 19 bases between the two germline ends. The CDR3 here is CASSRRAGASISYNEQFF. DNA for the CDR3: TGCGCCAGCAGCCGAAGGGCTGGGGCTAGCATCTCCTACAATGAGCAGTTCTTC.

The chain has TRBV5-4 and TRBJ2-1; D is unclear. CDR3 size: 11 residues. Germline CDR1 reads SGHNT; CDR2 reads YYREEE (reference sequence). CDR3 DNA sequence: TGTCGTGCCGGGTCCTACAATGAGCAGTTCTTC. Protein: CRAGSYNEQFF.

This chain's CDR3 is CASSLGPRNRANSPLHF. Written as DNA, the CDR3 is TGTGCCAGCAGCTTAGGCCCCCGAAACAGGGCTAATTCACCCCTCCACTTT. This chain uses TRBV5-6 with TRBJ1-6, with D possibly TRBD1 on 6 matching bases. CDR3 size: 17 residues. Germline CDR1 is SGHDT and CDR2 is YYEEEE. V was clipped by 2 bases and J by 6 bases, with 18 bases between them.

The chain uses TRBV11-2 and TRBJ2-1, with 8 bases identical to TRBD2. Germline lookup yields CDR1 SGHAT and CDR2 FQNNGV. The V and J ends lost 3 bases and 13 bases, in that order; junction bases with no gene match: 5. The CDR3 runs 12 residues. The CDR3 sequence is CASSFGGAEQFF. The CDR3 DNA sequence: TGTGCCAGCAGCTTCGGGGGGGCGGAACAGTTCTTC.

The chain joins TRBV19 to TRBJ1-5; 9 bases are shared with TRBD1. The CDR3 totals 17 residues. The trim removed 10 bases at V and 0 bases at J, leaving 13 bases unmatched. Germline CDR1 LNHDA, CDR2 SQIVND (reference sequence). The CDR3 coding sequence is TGTGCCATTCCGGGACAGGGACCCGCTAATAGCAATCAGCCCCAGCATTTT. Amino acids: CAIPGQGPANSNQPQHF. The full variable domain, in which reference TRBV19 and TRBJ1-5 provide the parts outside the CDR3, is DGGITQSPKYLFRKEGQNVTLSCEQNLNHDAMYWYRQDPGQGLRLIYYSQIVNDFQKGDIAEGYSVSREKKESFPLTVTSAQKNPTAFYLCAIPGQGPANSNQPQHFGDGTRLSIL.

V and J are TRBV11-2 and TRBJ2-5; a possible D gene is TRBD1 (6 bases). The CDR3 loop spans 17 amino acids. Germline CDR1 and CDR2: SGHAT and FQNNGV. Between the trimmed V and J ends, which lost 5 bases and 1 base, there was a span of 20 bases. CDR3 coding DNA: TGTGCCAGCAGCGCCGGTCTCCGACGAGGGGGCCAAGAGACCCAGTACTTC. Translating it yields CASSAGLRRGGQETQYF.

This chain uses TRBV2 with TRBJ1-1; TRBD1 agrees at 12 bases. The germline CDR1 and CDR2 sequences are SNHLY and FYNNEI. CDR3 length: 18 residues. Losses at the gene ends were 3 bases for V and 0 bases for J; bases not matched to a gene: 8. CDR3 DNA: TGTGCCAGCAGTGATCCGGTGGGACAGGGGGCGATGAACACTGAAGCTTTCTTT. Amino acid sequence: CASSDPVGQGAMNTEAFF.

The CDR3 loop reads CSAGTGGYEQYF. The CDR3 nucleotides read TGCAGCGCCGGGACAGGGGGCTACGAGCAGTACTTC. This rearrangement joins TRBV29-1 to TRBJ2-5; TRBD1 aligns across 11 bases. The end of the DNA fits TRBJ2-7 better, so the J call may be wrong. There are 12 residues in the CDR3. Germline V gene data show CDR1 as SQVTM and CDR2 as ANQGSEA.

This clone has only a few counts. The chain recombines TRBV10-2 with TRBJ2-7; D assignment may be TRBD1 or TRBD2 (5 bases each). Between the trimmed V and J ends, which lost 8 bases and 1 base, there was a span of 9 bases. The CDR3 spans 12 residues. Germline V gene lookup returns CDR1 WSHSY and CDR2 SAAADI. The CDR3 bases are TGCGCCAGCGGGACGGCGTCCTACGAGCAGTACTTC. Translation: CASGTASYEQYF.

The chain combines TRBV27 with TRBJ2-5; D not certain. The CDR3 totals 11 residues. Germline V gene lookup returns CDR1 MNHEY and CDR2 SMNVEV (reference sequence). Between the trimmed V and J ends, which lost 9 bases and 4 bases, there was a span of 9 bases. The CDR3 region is CARTSPETQYF. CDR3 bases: TGTGCCAGAACCTCCCCAGAGACCCAGTACTTC.

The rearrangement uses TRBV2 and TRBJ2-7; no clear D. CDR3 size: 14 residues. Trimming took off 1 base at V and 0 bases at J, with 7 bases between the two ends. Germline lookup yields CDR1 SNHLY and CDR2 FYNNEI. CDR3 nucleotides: TGTGCCAGCAGTGAAGGCGAATTCTCCTACGAGCAGTACTTC. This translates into CASSEGEFSYEQYF. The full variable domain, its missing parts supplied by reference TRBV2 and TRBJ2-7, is EPEVTQTPSHQVTQMGQEVILRCVPISNHLYFYWYRQILGQKVEFLVSFYNNEISEKSEIFDDQFSVERPDGSNFTLKIRSTKLEDSAMYFCASSEGEFSYEQYFGPGTRLTVT.

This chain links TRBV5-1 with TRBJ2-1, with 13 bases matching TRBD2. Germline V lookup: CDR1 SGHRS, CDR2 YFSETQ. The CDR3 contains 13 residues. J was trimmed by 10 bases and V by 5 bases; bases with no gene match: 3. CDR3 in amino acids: CASRATSGREQFF. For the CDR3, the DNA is TGCGCCAGCAGGGCGACTAGCGGGAGGGAGCAGTTCTTC. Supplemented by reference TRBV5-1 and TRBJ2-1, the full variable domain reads KAGVTQTPRYLIKTRGQQVTLSCSPISGHRSVSWYQQTPGQGLQFLFEYFSETQRNKGNFPGRFSGRQFSNSRSEMNVSTLELGDSALYLCASRATSGREQFFGPGTRLTVL.